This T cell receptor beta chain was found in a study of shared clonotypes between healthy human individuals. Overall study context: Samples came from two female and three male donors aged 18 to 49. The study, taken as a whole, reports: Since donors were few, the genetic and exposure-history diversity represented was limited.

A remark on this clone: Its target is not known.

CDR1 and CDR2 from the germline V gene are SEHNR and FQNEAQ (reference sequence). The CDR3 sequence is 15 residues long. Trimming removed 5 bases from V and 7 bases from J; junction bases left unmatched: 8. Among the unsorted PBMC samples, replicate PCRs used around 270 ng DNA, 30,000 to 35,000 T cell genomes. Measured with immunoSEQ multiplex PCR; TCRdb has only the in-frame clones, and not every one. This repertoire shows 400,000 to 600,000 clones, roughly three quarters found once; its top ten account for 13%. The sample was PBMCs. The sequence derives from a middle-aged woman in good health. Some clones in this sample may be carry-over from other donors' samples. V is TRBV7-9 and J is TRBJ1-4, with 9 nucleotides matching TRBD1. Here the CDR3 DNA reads TGTGCCAGCAGCGGAACGGGACAGGGTAGTGAAAAACTGTTTTTT. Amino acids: CASSGTGQGSEKLFF. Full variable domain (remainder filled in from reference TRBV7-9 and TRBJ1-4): DTGVSQNPRHKITKRGQNVTFRCDPISEHNRLYWYRQTLGQGPEFLTYFQNEAQLEKSRLLSDRFSAERPKGSFSTLEIQRTEQGDSAMYLCASSGTGQGSEKLFFGSGTQLSVL.